This TCR beta chain was obtained from a study of blood T cell repertoires in COVID-19. CDR3 length: 13 amino acids. CDR1 and CDR2 (germline): LNHDA, SQIVND (reference sequence). The V and J ends lost 0 bases and 7 bases respectively, with 6 bases between them. Clones were sequenced by immunoSEQ multiplex PCR, and TCRdb holds only the in-frame ones, with some missing. The data hold around 110,000 clones, with around 92% observed a single time. Sequencing was carried out using peripheral blood. This rearrangement joins TRBV19 to TRBJ2-2; D is ambiguous. This sequence was found in a man aged 40-49 years with active or convalescent COVID-19. The CDR3 DNA is TGTGCCAGTAGTATAGATGGAGTCGGGGAGCTGTTTTTT. This codes for CASSIDGVGELFF.